This paragraph reports one T cell receptor beta chain. Its cognate antigen is unknown. The PCR used 60 Vbeta and 13 Jbeta primers. Assay: immunoSEQ multiplex PCR; the TCRdb copy retains only in-frame clones and omits some. The repertoire holds approximately 150,000 clones, with around four fifths as singletons. The data originate from a study of cytomegalovirus exposure and HLA in healthy donors. The V and J ends lost 5 bases and 6 bases respectively, with 19 bases between them. The CDR3 consists of 15 residues. Looked up from germline, CDR1 is MNHNS and CDR2 is SASEGT. Study results and limitations: Solely CMV serostatus was available to characterize immune exposure.

The rearrangement uses TRBV6-1 and TRBJ1-1; D is undetermined. Sequenced sample: PBMCs. The receptor's source is a man aged 30 to 39 in good health and CMV-seronegative. The CDR3 here is CASSPKSVRESEAFF. The CDR3 DNA is TGTGCCAGCAGTCCTAAATCGGTTCGAGAATCTGAAGCTTTCTTT.